What follows describes a single T cell receptor beta chain. Its antigen is currently unknown. This specimen belongs to a study of early T cells in non-severe SARS-CoV-2 infection. Study-wide background: Sequencing input comprised bulk RNA from unsorted whole blood; chain pairing was not available.

cDNA molecules, individually, were tagged with unique molecular identifiers. TCRdb called the 5' RACE reads again in MiXCR, with one record for every CDR3 protein. The sample lists 90,000 to 120,000 distinct CDR3 sequences, over 8.5% occurring once. Trimming removed 0 bases from V and 0 bases from J, with 12 bases in between. This CDR3 has 17 amino acids. The germline gives CDR1 MGHRA, CDR2 YSYEKL. Study conclusions and caveats: VDJdb matching, biased toward anti-spike CD8 responses, missed private and CD4 specificities.

Sample: whole blood. V gene TRBV4-1 combines with J gene TRBJ1-5; no definite D call. This receptor was identified in an adult who was a healthcare worker with PCR-confirmed SARS-CoV-2 infection or an uninfected control (not recorded which). DNA for the CDR3: TGCGCCAGCAGCCAAGAGGGCGGGAGGAATAGCAATCAGCCCCAGCATTTT. Translating gives CASSQEGGRNSNQPQHF.